This TCR beta chain stems from a study of Ad26.COV2.S vaccination and SARS-CoV-2 variants. Study context: This donor came from the COV1001 trial of Ad26.COV2.S. Recipients of Ad26.COV2.S got it intramuscularly, once or twice 56 days apart. Study-level findings and limits: Similar non-spike TCR breadth was observed in recipients of vaccine and of placebo.

V was clipped by 6 bases and J by 6 bases, with 17 bases between them. Germline-derived CDR1 and CDR2 are LNHDA and SQIVND (reference sequence). The CDR3 covers 15 residues. A word on this clone: Its specificity is not known.

Noted treatment: about 20 received Ad26.COV2.S at low or high dose, single or two shots; about 5 received placebo; per-sample allocation not given. Samples were taken on day 63 after the first vaccine or placebo injection. Ad26.COV2.S expressed prefusion-stabilized spike from the original Wuhan strain. Some clones are missing from TCRdb's copy, which holds only in-frame ones; the method was immunoSEQ multiplex PCR. The repertoire has 300,000 to 350,000 clones, around four fifths of them found once; the top ten carry about 2.1%. The sequencing used peripheral blood, collected in a trial of Ad26.COV2.S vaccine versus placebo. The receptor comes from a person aged 18 to 59 who received the Ad26.COV2.S COVID-19 vaccine or a placebo. This rearrangement joins TRBV19 to TRBJ1-4; D might be TRBD1 (6 bases). The CDR3 here is CASSAWRGLDEKLFF. The CDR3 nucleotides are TGTGCCAGTAGCGCATGGCGGGGGCTTGATGAAAAACTGTTTTTT.